This entry lists 23 T cell receptor beta chains sequenced from one sample in a study of molecular identifiers for immune sequencing clone quantification (dated by TCRdb to 2016 to 2018). The library was made by PCR. Sequencing instrument: NextSeq 500. The public reads were reprocessed in TCRdb via fastp at Q25 and MiXCR, keeping in-frame beta chains. Rows with one shared CDR3 protein collapse into an entry with the most common genes and DNA. Within this sample are some 590,000 distinct CDR3 sequences, with 25% of them counted one time only. Of the sample, 0.78% falls within the top ten clones. The sequenced sample was naive CD8+ T cells from blood, with Jurkat cell RNA spiked in. The label giving this sample's cell subset or site can be read as: FACS-sorted CD8+CD4-CCR7+CD45RA+ naive T cells. All receptors derive from a human donor in good health. Some libraries in this study had Jurkat cell RNA spiked in.

This chain joins TRBV5-1 and TRBJ1-2; D not certain. Trimming removed 0 bases from V and 4 bases from J, with 13 bases in between. The germline V gene has CDR1 SGHRS and CDR2 YFSETQ. The CDR3 loop spans 15 amino acids. CDR3 in amino acids: CASSLGPTMGYGYTF. The CDR3 nucleotides are TGCGCCAGCAGCTTGGGACCCACGATGGGCTATGGCTACACCTTC. Supplemented by reference TRBV5-1 and TRBJ1-2, the full variable domain reads KAGVTQTPRYLIKTRGQQVTLSCSPISGHRSVSWYQQTPGQGLQFLFEYFSETQRNKGNFPGRFSGRQFSNSRSEMNVSTLELGDSALYLCASSLGPTMGYGYTFGSGTRLTVV.

This CDR3 reads CASGSISTDTQYF. The CDR3 coding sequence is TGTGCCAGCGGGTCGATCAGCACAGATACGCAGTATTTT. The rearrangement links TRBV9 to TRBJ2-3; D not certain. This CDR3 is built from 13 residues. V was pared by 7 bases and J by 0 bases, with 9 bases between. Germline CDR1 SGDLS, CDR2 YYNGEE.

This clonotype occurred a few times. The V and J genes are TRBV13 and TRBJ2-1; 9 nucleotides match TRBD2. Per the germline V gene, CDR1 is PRHDT and CDR2 is FYEKMQ (reference sequence). V shed 6 bases and J 9 bases; nucleotides not matched to a gene: 15. The CDR3 totals 16 residues. The CDR3: CASSLFSGGLTGEQFF. The CDR3 coding sequence is TGTGCCAGCAGTTTATTTAGCGGGGGCTTAACTGGTGAGCAGTTCTTC.

This clonotype was recorded a few times. The chain is built from TRBV3-1 and TRBJ2-1, with 9 bases fitting TRBD1. The ends lost 7 bases at V and 7 bases at J; junction bases unmatched: 2. The germline gives CDR1 LGHDT, CDR2 YNNKEL (reference sequence). The CDR3 extends over 12 amino acids. CDR3 sequence: CASNDRGNEQFF. The CDR3 DNA is TGTGCCAGCAACGACAGGGGGAATGAGCAGTTCTTC.

This clonotype was seen many times. The chain carries TRBV29-1 and TRBJ2-7, with 7 bases aligning to TRBD2. Germline V gene lookup returns CDR1 SQVTM and CDR2 ANQGSEA. J lost 5 bases, V lost 3 bases, and 1 base had no gene match. The length of the CDR3 is 11 residues. As DNA, the CDR3 is TGCAGCGTTGAGCGGGGGAACGAGCAGTACTTC. Translation: CSVERGNEQYF.

The chain carries TRBV4-1 and TRBJ2-7; 14 bases align to TRBD2. Germline CDR1 and CDR2: MGHRA and YSYEKL. The V gene end was trimmed by 3 bases and the J gene end by 3 bases; junction bases not matched to a gene: 7. The CDR3 consists of 17 residues. CDR3 sequence reads: CASSHEPGLAGVYEQYF. The CDR3 nucleotides are TGCGCCAGCAGCCATGAACCGGGACTAGCGGGGGTCTACGAGCAGTACTTC.

The chain links TRBV30 to TRBJ2-3, with TRBD1 matching over 8 bases. V shed 5 bases and J 5 bases; nucleotides not matched to a gene: 6. Germline CDR1 GTSNPN, CDR2 SVGIG (reference sequence). The CDR3 has 13 residues. The chain's CDR3 is CAWAGQGIDTQYF. In DNA form, the CDR3 reads TGTGCCTGGGCCGGACAGGGAATAGATACGCAGTATTTT.

This clonotype occurred many times. CDR3 residues: CASSLLYTEAFF. DNA of the CDR3: TGTGCCAGCAGTTTATTGTACACTGAAGCTTTCTTT. The rearrangement joins TRBV7-2 to TRBJ1-1; D remains ambiguous. V lost 6 bases, J lost 3 bases, and 8 bases lay in between. There are 12 residues in the CDR3. Looked up from germline, CDR1 is SGHTA and CDR2 is FQGNSA.

This clonotype showed up just a few times. The chain is built from TRBV6-2 or TRBV6-3 and TRBJ1-4, with D possibly being TRBD1 (6 bases). V was cut by 0 bases and J by 7 bases, with 18 bases left in between. Germline V gene data show CDR1 as MNHEY and CDR2 as SVGEGT. The CDR3 loop spans 17 amino acids. Written as DNA, the CDR3 is TGTGCCAGCAGTTACTCGACGGGGGGCGGATCGAGTGAAAAACTGTTTTTT. Protein product: CASSYSTGGGSSEKLFF.

This clonotype has just a few counts. The chain carries TRBV25-1 and TRBJ2-7; D gene ambiguous. The CDR3 has 15 amino acids. Trimming took 4 bases from V and 3 from J, leaving 16 bases between them. Looked up from germline, CDR1 is MGHDK and CDR2 is SYGVNS. This CDR3 is CASSGGRVAFYEQYF. The CDR3 DNA follows: TGTGCCAGCAGTGGTGGCAGAGTGGCCTTCTACGAGCAGTACTTC.

Details on this clonotype: At one of its ends the junction is not consistent with the germline gene, which may arise from a read error. V gene TRBV7-6 combines with J gene TRBJ2-1; TRBD2 matches 8 bases. The germline CDR1 and CDR2 sequences are SGHVS and FNYEAQ. The CDR3 is 16 amino acids. The CDR3 protein is CASSLVAGSSYNVQFF. In nucleotides, the CDR3 is TGTGCCAGCAGCTTAGTAGCGGGGAGCTCCTACAATGTGCAGTTCTTC.

This clonotype has at least ten counts. A junction boundary mismatches the germline segment, possibly from a read error. This chain joins TRBV13 and TRBJ2-1; tentative D call: TRBD2 (6 bases). The CDR3 contains 14 residues. CDR1 PRHDT and CDR2 FYEKMQ come from the germline V gene (reference sequence). DNA for the CDR3: TGTGCGAGCACGGGGCAGGGAGGAGTCAATGAGCAGTTCTTC. Encoded protein: CASTGQGGVNEQFF.

The table lists this clonotype with many counts. The chain uses TRBV7-9 and TRBJ2-7; D is possibly TRBD1 (6 bases). Germline V gene sequence: CDR1 SEHNR, CDR2 FQNEAQ (reference sequence). V dropped 0 bases and J dropped 7 bases, with 10 bases sitting between them. The CDR3 has 13 residues. CDR3 loop: CASSLADSFEQYF. In DNA form, the CDR3 reads TGTGCCAGCAGCTTAGCGGACAGTTTTGAGCAGTACTTC. Based on the CDR3 plus reference TRBV7-9 and TRBJ2-7, the full variable domain is DTGVSQNPRHKITKRGQNVTFRCDPISEHNRLYWYRQTLGQGPEFLTYFQNEAQLEKSRLLSDRFSAERPKGSFSTLEIQRTEQGDSAMYLCASSLADSFEQYFGPGTRLTVT.

Of note for this clonotype: A read error may explain this, as a much larger clone is one base away. The chain is built from TRBV27 and TRBJ1-5; 8 bases line up with TRBD1. This CDR3 has 13 amino acids. V lost 5 bases and J lost 5; bases outside the gene matches: 2. Germline CDR1 is MNHEY and CDR2 is SMNVEV (reference sequence). The CDR3 loop is CASSPGGHQPQHF. The CDR3 DNA sequence: TGTGCCAGCAGTCCAGGGGGCCATCAGCCCCAGCATTTT.

This clonotype was seen more than once but under ten times. The genes are TRBV6-2 or TRBV6-3 and TRBJ2-5, with D tentatively TRBD2 (6 bases). The CDR3 contains 15 residues. The V end was cut by 5 bases, the J end by 0 bases, with 13 bases between. Germline lookup yields CDR1 MNHEY and CDR2 SVGEGT. CDR3 loop: CASSEWREYQETQYF. The DNA of the CDR3 is TGTGCCAGCAGTGAGTGGCGGGAATACCAAGAGACCCAGTACTTC.

The DNA of the CDR3 is TGTGCCAGCAGTTTTTTCCTCAGGGGGGCATCTGGAAACACCATATATTTT. It translates to CASSFFLRGASGNTIYF. This chain connects TRBV12-3 or TRBV12-4 to TRBJ1-3; 7 positions agree with TRBD1. The CDR3 runs to 17 residues. The V and J ends lost 3 bases and 1 base, in that order; junction bases with no gene match: 9.

Turning to this clonotype: A much larger clone differs by one base, so this may be a read error. This rearrangement joins TRBV6-2 or TRBV6-3 to TRBJ2-7, with TRBD2 matching over 9 bases. Germline V gene lookup returns CDR1 MNHEY and CDR2 SVGEGT. The junction had 12 bases not matched to a gene; V was cut back by 5 bases and J by 7 bases. The CDR3 sequence is 15 residues long. The CDR3 sequence is CASSGPSGASGEQYF. The CDR3 bases are TGTGCCAGCAGTGGACCTAGCGGGGCCTCCGGGGAGCAGTACTTC.

This clonotype was observed at least ten times. V and J are TRBV4-3 and TRBJ1-2; D possibly corresponds to TRBD1 (5 bases). Germline CDR1 LGHNA, CDR2 YSLEER. This CDR3 has 15 amino acids. Trimming left V 3 bases short and J 1 base short, with 12 bases between. The CDR3 DNA is TGCGCCAGCAGCCAGTACCGGGACGGTAACTATGGCTACACCTTC. It codes for CASSQYRDGNYGYTF.

This clonotype was picked up a small number of times. V usage is TRBV28 and J usage is TRBJ2-7, with a possible D match to TRBD2 (7 bases). Germline assignment: CDR1 MDHEN and CDR2 SYDVKM. Trimming removed 5 bases at V and 6 bases at J, with 20 bases between. The CDR3 has 15 residues. CDR3 coding DNA: TGTGCCAGCAGTACGTGGGAGGGGGAATCGGGCGAGCAGTACTTC. Its protein product is CASSTWEGESGEQYF.

CDR3: CASSQDWASEDTEAFF. The CDR3, as DNA: TGCGCCAGCAGCCAAGATTGGGCTTCGGAGGACACTGAAGCTTTCTTT. This chain links TRBV4-3 with TRBJ1-1; D not certain. Germline V CDR1 and CDR2: LGHNA, YSLEER. This CDR3 comprises 16 residues. V was trimmed by 0 bases and J by 3 bases, leaving 14 bases between them.

J is TRBJ1-2 and V is TRBV3-1; possible D gene TRBD1, 5 bases. Germline lookup yields CDR1 LGHDT and CDR2 YNNKEL (reference sequence). CDR3 length: 16 amino acids. Trimming took 0 bases from V and 4 from J, leaving 15 bases between them. CDR3 bases: TGTGCCAGCAGCCAAGACGGGGCCCATTTCGGCTATGGCTACACCTTC. The encoded protein is CASSQDGAHFGYGYTF.

This rearrangement joins TRBV10-3 to TRBJ2-3, with no clear D. The CDR3 is 13 amino acids. V shed 0 bases and J shed 4 bases, with 5 bases lying between them. Germline CDR1 reads ENHRY; CDR2 reads SYGVKD. CDR3 sequence reads: CAISESRSDTQYF. DNA for the CDR3: TGTGCCATCAGTGAGTCAAGGTCAGATACGCAGTATTTT.

Concerning this clonotype: A much more abundant neighbour one base away suggests this may be a read error. The chain combines TRBV20-1 with TRBJ2-5, with 9 bases that match TRBD1. This CDR3 spans 16 amino acids. The trim removed 0 bases at V and 4 bases at J, leaving 9 bases unmatched. CDR1 DFQATT and CDR2 SNEGSKA come from the germline V gene (reference sequence). The CDR3 region is CSARDGTGNYRETQYF. CDR3 bases: TGCAGTGCTAGAGACGGGACAGGGAATTACCGAGAGACCCAGTACTTC.